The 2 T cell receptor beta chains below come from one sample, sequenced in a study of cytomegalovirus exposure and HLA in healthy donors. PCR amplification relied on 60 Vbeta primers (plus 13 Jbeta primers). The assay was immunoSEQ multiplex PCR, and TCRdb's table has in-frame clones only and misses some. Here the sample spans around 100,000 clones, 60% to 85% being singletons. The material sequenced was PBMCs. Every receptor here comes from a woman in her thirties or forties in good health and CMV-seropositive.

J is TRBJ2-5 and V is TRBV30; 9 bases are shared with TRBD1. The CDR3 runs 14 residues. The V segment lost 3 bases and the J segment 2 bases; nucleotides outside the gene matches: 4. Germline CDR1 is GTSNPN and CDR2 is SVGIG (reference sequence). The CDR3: CAWRADRGQETQYF. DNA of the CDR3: TGTGCCTGGAGGGCGGACAGGGGTCAAGAGACCCAGTACTTC.

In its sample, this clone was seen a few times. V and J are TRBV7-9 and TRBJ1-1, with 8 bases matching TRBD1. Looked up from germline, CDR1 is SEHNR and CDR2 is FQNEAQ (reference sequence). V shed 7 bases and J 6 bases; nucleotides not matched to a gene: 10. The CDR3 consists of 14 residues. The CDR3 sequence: CASTPQGAQSEAFF. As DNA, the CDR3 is TGTGCCAGCACCCCCCAGGGGGCGCAATCTGAAGCTTTCTTT.